The T cell receptor (beta chain) described here comes from a study of cytomegalovirus exposure and HLA in healthy donors. Study-wide results and caveats: Some V segments, including TRBV6-2 and TRBV6-3, were excluded as indistinguishable. Compared with the roughly 700-donor mean, an Asian-associated ancestry cluster reportedly had fewer N-insertions, according to a later analysis. Later analysis suggested links between common viral pathogens and several top significant clusters.

This CDR3 contains 12 residues. CDR1 and CDR2 from the germline V gene are MNHNS and SASEGT. V was clipped by 7 bases and J by 1 base, with 8 bases between them. Samples came from healthy bone marrow donors. In the case of this clone: Its antigen is unknown.

60 Vbeta and 13 Jbeta primers were used in PCR. Sequencing was performed with immunoSEQ multiplex PCR; in TCRdb, only in-frame clones are kept and a portion is missing. The repertoire holds 90,000 or so clones, with about 80% as singletons. The chain has TRBV6-1 and TRBJ2-7; D unclear. Sequencing was done on a sample of PBMCs. This TCR derives from a man in his forties or fifties in good health and CMV-seropositive. For the CDR3, the DNA is TGTGCCAGCATTGGAGATTCCTACGAGCAGTACTTC. It encodes CASIGDSYEQYF.